In its sample, the clone carrying this T cell receptor (beta chain) was seen many times. Its target is unknown. The sample comes from a study of T-cell reconstitution after alpha-beta-depleted transplantation in children. Germline CDR1 SEHNR, CDR2 FQNEAQ (reference sequence). Trimming left V 2 bases short and J 5 bases short, with 15 bases between. This CDR3 spans 15 amino acids. A library of TCRbeta sequences, prepared with unique molecular identifiers, was generated. Using its own MiXCR run on the PCR reads, TCRdb lists one record per CDR3 protein. The profile shows around 17,000 distinct CDR3 sequences, roughly 4.7% of them singletons. Broader study findings: Where some patients showed high TCRbeta diversity at day 60, it came from recipient T cells and thymic progenitors that had survived. The origin of alpha-beta T cells about two months after transplant was reportedly several hundred expanded graft clones.

Sequences were derived from PBMCs, sampled before TCRalphabeta/CD19-depleted stem cell transplant. This TCR derives from a boy under 18 with acute lymphoblastic leukemia, due to receive a stem cell transplant. This chain uses TRBV7-9 with TRBJ1-1, with D unclear. The DNA for the CDR3 is TGTGCCAGCAGCTTAAACAGAAGGGTAGGGACTGAAGCTTTCTTT. This translates into CASSLNRRVGTEAFF.